This entry lists 25 T cell receptor beta chains sequenced from one sample in a study of blood T cell repertoires in COVID-19. The assay was immunoSEQ multiplex PCR, and TCRdb's table has in-frame clones only and misses some. The table lists over 200,000 clones, around 82% of them singletons. The sample taken for sequencing was peripheral blood. All receptors come from a man older than 75 with acute or convalescent COVID-19.

V gene TRBV6-1 combines with J gene TRBJ2-7, with D unresolved. The CDR3 runs 12 residues. Per germline, CDR1 MNHNS and CDR2 SASEGT. Trimming left V 2 bases short and J 13 bases short, with 15 bases between. As DNA, the CDR3 is TGTGCCAGCAGTGAACCGCCATCTGGGCCATACTTC. Amino acid sequence: CASSEPPSGPYF.

The rearrangement uses TRBV5-6 and TRBJ2-1, with D possibly TRBD2 on 5 matching bases. This CDR3 is built from 12 residues. V was pared by 3 bases and J by 6 bases, with 7 bases between. The germline gives CDR1 SGHDT, CDR2 YYEEEE. CDR3 DNA: TGTGCCAGCAGCTCCGAGGGCAATGAGCAGTTCTTC. Translating gives CASSSEGNEQFF. The full variable domain, with the rest looked up from reference TRBV5-6 and TRBJ2-1, is DAGVTQSPTHLIKTRGQQVTLRCSPKSGHDTVSWYQQALGQGPQFIFQYYEEEERQRGNFPDRFSGHQFPNYSSELNVNALLLGDSALYLCASSSEGNEQFFGPGTRLTVL.

This chain links TRBV5-4 with TRBJ2-7; D is unclear. Per the germline V gene, CDR1 is SGHNT and CDR2 is YYREEE (reference sequence). Trimming cost V 5 bases and J 0 bases, with 9 bases left between them. The CDR3 length is 13 residues. DNA for the CDR3: TGTGCCAGCAGGGGCAGCCTCTCCTACGAGCAGTACTTC. Translation: CASRGSLSYEQYF.

The chain carries TRBV18 and TRBJ2-1; TRBD2 aligns across 7 bases. CDR1 and CDR2 (germline): KGHSH, LQKENI. J was trimmed by 2 bases and V by 2 bases; bases with no gene match: 9. The CDR3 runs to 17 residues. CDR3 nucleotide sequence: TGTGCCAGCTCACCAAAGGGAGGGACGAATCCCTACAATGAGCAGTTCTTC. Amino acids: CASSPKGGTNPYNEQFF.

This chain uses TRBV24-1 with TRBJ2-1; TRBD1 is a possible D gene (6 bases). CDR1 is KGHDR, CDR2 SFDVKD, per germline. Trimming took off 7 bases at V and 5 bases at J, with 11 bases between the two ends. This CDR3 has 13 amino acids. The DNA for the CDR3 is TGTGCCACCAGCAGGGGCACACACAATGAGCAGTTCTTC. It specifies CATSRGTHNEQFF.

V usage is TRBV5-6 and J usage is TRBJ1-6, with 7 bases that match TRBD1. CDR1 and CDR2 (germline): SGHDT, YYEEEE. There are 17 residues in the CDR3. Trimming took 0 bases from V and 8 from J; bases not matched to a gene: 11. This CDR3 is CASSLEVRGRGDSPLHF. CDR3 bases: TGTGCCAGCAGCTTGGAAGTGAGGGGGCGCGGAGATTCACCCCTCCACTTT. The full variable domain, its missing parts supplied by reference TRBV5-6 and TRBJ1-6, is DAGVTQSPTHLIKTRGQQVTLRCSPKSGHDTVSWYQQALGQGPQFIFQYYEEEERQRGNFPDRFSGHQFPNYSSELNVNALLLGDSALYLCASSLEVRGRGDSPLHFGNGTRLTVT.

The J gene is TRBJ2-7, the V gene TRBV6-5; D is unclear. Per the germline V gene, CDR1 is MNHEY and CDR2 is SVGAGI. The germline V and J ends were trimmed by 6 bases and 2 bases, with 11 bases remaining between them. This CDR3 region has 13 residues. The CDR3 bases are TGTGCCAGCAGCGCCGGGTCCGCCTACGAGCAGTACTTC. Amino acid sequence: CASSAGSAYEQYF.

The chain is built from TRBV6-5 and TRBJ2-7, with 7 bases identical to TRBD1. V shed 6 bases and J 0 bases; nucleotides not matched to a gene: 5. The CDR3 totals 14 residues. Germline CDR1 reads MNHEY; CDR2 reads SVGAGI. The DNA for the CDR3 is TGTGCCAGCAGCAGAGACAGGGACTCCTACGAGCAGTACTTC. Translation gives CASSRDRDSYEQYF.

The chain employs TRBV5-5 and TRBJ2-4; D is ambiguous. This CDR3 contains 15 residues. Germline loops: CDR1 SGHKS, CDR2 YYEKEE (reference sequence). V was clipped by 4 bases and J by 1 base, with 12 bases between them. CDR3 nucleotides: TGTGCCAGCAGCCCTCCCTACGGGGCCAAAAACATTCAGTACTTC. The encoded protein is CASSPPYGAKNIQYF.

The V and J genes are TRBV9 and TRBJ2-5; 8 nucleotides align to TRBD1. The germline V gene has CDR1 SGDLS and CDR2 YYNGEE. With 3 bases clipped from V and 4 bases from J, the junction kept 8 bases outside the gene matches. The CDR3 totals 15 residues. CDR3 protein: CASSARGQAAETQYF. CDR3 nucleotide sequence: TGTGCCAGCAGCGCTCGGGGACAGGCGGCAGAGACCCAGTACTTC.

V and J are TRBV28 and TRBJ2-3, with 15 bases that match TRBD2. Germline V CDR1 and CDR2: MDHEN, SYDVKM. The V segment lost 5 bases and the J segment 3 bases; nucleotides outside the gene matches: 0. The CDR3 consists of 15 residues. CDR3: CASSGLAGGTDTQYF. DNA for the CDR3: TGTGCCAGCAGTGGACTAGCGGGGGGGACAGATACGCAGTATTTT.

This clone was detected once. The chain recombines TRBV12-3 or TRBV12-4 with TRBJ2-7, with 8 nucleotides matching TRBD1. The junction had 8 bases not matched to a gene; V was cut back by 7 bases and J by 6 bases. The length of the CDR3 is 13 residues. The CDR3 sequence: CASTRTGRGEQYF. The CDR3 DNA is TGTGCCAGCACCAGGACAGGGAGAGGCGAGCAGTACTTC.

About this clone itself: Distinct nucleotide sequences in the sample also encode this CDR3. CDR3 DNA: TGTGCCAGCAGTTTAGCCGGGACAGTCAACACCGGGGAGCTGTTTTTT. It yields the protein CASSLAGTVNTGELFF. V and J are TRBV27 and TRBJ2-2; TRBD1 matches 7 bases. The CDR3 has 16 residues. V was clipped by 2 bases and J by 2 bases; unmatched bases: 5. Germline CDR1 and CDR2: MNHEY and SMNVEV (reference sequence).

This clone came up once. J is TRBJ2-7 and V is TRBV5-6, with D perhaps TRBD1 (5 bases). Germline CDR1 reads SGHDT; CDR2 reads YYEEEE. V was clipped by 6 bases and J by 2 bases, with 12 bases between them. This CDR3 has 13 amino acids. The CDR3 nucleotides are TGTGCCAGCATCTTAAGGGGCGCCTACGAGCAGTACTTC. Its protein is CASILRGAYEQYF.

The chain carries TRBV20-1 and TRBJ1-6; 7 bases agree with TRBD1. V shed 3 bases, J shed 3 bases, and the junction held 11 bases outside the gene matches. This CDR3 has 17 amino acids. Germline lookup yields CDR1 DFQATT and CDR2 SNEGSKA (reference sequence). The CDR3 spells CSASTMGQPIYNSPLHF. Written as DNA, the CDR3 is TGCAGTGCTAGTACTATGGGACAGCCGATCTATAATTCACCCCTCCACTTT.

This sequence joins TRBV28 and TRBJ1-2; 10 positions agree with TRBD1. The V and J ends lost 5 bases and 4 bases, in that order; junction bases with no gene match: 7. The CDR3 spans 15 residues. CDR1 MDHEN and CDR2 SYDVKM come from the germline V gene. Written as DNA, the CDR3 is TGTGCCAGCAGTCGCGGGACAGGGGTCCCCTATGGCTACACCTTC. It yields the protein CASSRGTGVPYGYTF.

The chain links TRBV4-1 to TRBJ2-5, with D maybe TRBD2 (5 bases). CDR1 is MGHRA, CDR2 YSYEKL, per germline. CDR3 length equals 14 residues. The V gene lost 1 base and the J gene lost 5 bases, with 11 bases spanning the gap. The CDR3 sequence is CASSQAPGMETQYF. The CDR3 DNA is TGCGCCAGCAGCCAAGCCCCGGGGATGGAGACCCAGTACTTC.

The chain joins TRBV28 to TRBJ2-3; possibly TRBD2 for D (5 bases). There are 14 residues in the CDR3. CDR1 and CDR2 (germline): MDHEN, SYDVKM. The V gene lost 5 bases and the J gene lost 4 bases, with 13 bases spanning the gap. The CDR3 sequence: CASSPGRRSDTQYF. CDR3 DNA: TGTGCCAGCAGTCCAGGTCGGAGGTCAGATACGCAGTATTTT.

The CDR3 DNA is TGTGCCAGCAGCTTAAGTTCAGGTCCCCTAAATGAAAAACTGTTTTTT. This codes for CASSLSSGPLNEKLFF. The rearrangement links TRBV7-2 to TRBJ1-4; D is unclear. Per germline, CDR1 SGHTA and CDR2 FQGNSA. V was pared by 2 bases and J by 5 bases, with 15 bases between. The CDR3 is 16 residues long.

The chain has TRBV3-1 (or the pseudogene TRBV3-2) and TRBJ2-1; D uncertain. Germline V gene sequence: CDR1 LGHDT, CDR2 YNNKEL (reference sequence). The CDR3 runs to 14 residues. The V end lost 2 bases, the J end lost 9 bases, and 14 bases lay between the germline ends. CDR3 sequence reads: CASSQIYSAAEQFF. The CDR3 DNA sequence: TGTGCCAGCAGCCAAATTTACTCGGCGGCTGAGCAGTTCTTC.

The chain is built from TRBV3-1 (or the pseudogene TRBV3-2) and TRBJ1-1, with D perhaps TRBD1 (5 bases). Germline V lookup: CDR1 LGHDT, CDR2 YNNKEL (reference sequence). The CDR3 consists of 14 residues. The germline V and J ends were trimmed by 4 bases and 2 bases, with 11 bases remaining between them. The DNA for the CDR3 is TGTGCCAGCAGCCGACGTGGGGCCAACACTGAAGCTTTCTTT. Its translation is CASSRRGANTEAFF.

The chain employs TRBV10-3 and TRBJ2-5; D call uncertain. This CDR3 is 15 amino acids long. The V and J ends lost 6 bases and 1 base respectively, with 15 bases between them. The germline CDR1 and CDR2 sequences are ENHRY and SYGVKD. The CDR3 sequence: CAISDQTRPQETQYF. DNA for the CDR3: TGTGCCATCAGCGACCAAACGCGGCCCCAAGAGACCCAGTACTTC.

This rearrangement joins TRBV10-3 to TRBJ2-1, with TRBD2 matching 15 bases. The CDR3 contains 19 residues. Looked up from germline, CDR1 is ENHRY and CDR2 is SYGVKD. With 6 bases clipped from V and 3 bases from J, the junction kept 12 bases outside the gene matches. The CDR3 region is CAISSGTSGRTLNYNEQFF. CDR3 nucleotide sequence: TGTGCCATCAGCTCCGGGACTAGCGGGAGGACCCTAAACTACAATGAGCAGTTCTTC.

This clone was seen more than once but under ten times. The chain employs TRBV19 and TRBJ1-3; tentative D call: TRBD1 (6 bases). Germline V gene lookup returns CDR1 LNHDA and CDR2 SQIVND (reference sequence). The V gene lost 2 bases and the J gene lost 4 bases, with 12 bases spanning the gap. The CDR3 sequence is 15 residues long. DNA for the CDR3: TGTGCCAGTAGTATACGGGCAGGGACAGGAAACACCATATATTTT. Translated: CASSIRAGTGNTIYF. The complete variable domain, with remaining parts taken from reference TRBV19 and TRBJ1-3, reads DGGITQSPKYLFRKEGQNVTLSCEQNLNHDAMYWYRQDPGQGLRLIYYSQIVNDFQKGDIAEGYSVSREKKESFPLTVTSAQKNPTAFYLCASSIRAGTGNTIYFGEGSWLTVV.

This clone was observed a handful of times. The chain links TRBV19 to TRBJ1-5, with 9 bases lining up with TRBD1. V trimming: 4 bases; J trimming: 7 bases; junction bases outside the gene matches: 17. The CDR3 runs to 18 residues. In germline, CDR1 is LNHDA, CDR2 SQIVND (reference sequence). DNA for the CDR3: TGTGCCAGTAGTACCATAACAGGGGGCGCACGGTTGGGACAGCCCCAGCATTTT. It encodes CASSTITGGARLGQPQHF.